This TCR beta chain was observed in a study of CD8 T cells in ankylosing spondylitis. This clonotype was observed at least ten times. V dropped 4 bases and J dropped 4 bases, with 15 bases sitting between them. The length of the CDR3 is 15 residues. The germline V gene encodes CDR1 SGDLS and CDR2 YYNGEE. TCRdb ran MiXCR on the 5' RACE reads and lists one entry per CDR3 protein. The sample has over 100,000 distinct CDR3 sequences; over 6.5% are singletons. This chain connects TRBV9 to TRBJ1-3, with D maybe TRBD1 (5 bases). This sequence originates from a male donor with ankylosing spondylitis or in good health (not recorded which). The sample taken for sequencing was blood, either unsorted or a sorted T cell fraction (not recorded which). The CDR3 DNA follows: TGTGCCAGCAGCCCCGAGGCAGGGTACGGAAACACCATATATTTT. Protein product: CASSPEAGYGNTIYF.